Below are 17 T cell receptor beta chains sequenced from a single sample in a study of memory CD4+ T cells and cytomegalovirus serostatus. Single viable CD3+CD4+CD8-CD45RO+ cells were sorted as the memory CD4+ T cells. Sequencing was performed with immunoSEQ multiplex PCR; in TCRdb, only in-frame clones are kept and a portion is missing. The data contain tens of thousands of clones, around 77% of them singletons. The sequenced sample was memory CD4+ T cells from blood. Receptors originate from an adult in good health and CMV-seronegative.

This clone has only one observation. The chain recombines TRBV19 with TRBJ2-7; 8 bases fit TRBD1. Germline V gene sequence: CDR1 LNHDA, CDR2 SQIVND (reference sequence). V was clipped by 6 bases and J by 3 bases; unmatched bases: 4. This CDR3 is built from 13 residues. In nucleotides, the CDR3 is TGTGCCAGTAGGGGACAGGTGGACTACGAGCAGTACTTC. This codes for CASRGQVDYEQYF.

The chain couples TRBV6-5 to TRBJ1-1; D unresolved. From germline, CDR1 is MNHEY and CDR2 SVGAGI. The CDR3 is made up of 16 amino acids. Trimming pared 0 bases from V and 0 bases from J, leaving 11 bases between. The CDR3 DNA is TGTGCCAGCAGTTACTCTGGACCGGATTTGAACACTGAAGCTTTCTTT. Translated, it gives CASSYSGPDLNTEAFF.

The rearrangement uses TRBV7-9 and TRBJ2-5; D uncertain. This CDR3 is built from 14 residues. Trimming took 0 bases from V and 4 from J, leaving 9 bases between them. Germline V lookup: CDR1 SEHNR, CDR2 FQNEAQ (reference sequence). CDR3 amino acids: CASSLATPGETQYF. CDR3 in DNA: TGTGCCAGCAGCTTAGCGACTCCAGGAGAGACCCAGTACTTC.

This clone occurred a few times. This chain joins TRBV6-5 and TRBJ1-1; tentatively, D is TRBD1 (5 bases). Trimming cost V 7 bases and J 1 base, with 10 bases left between them. The CDR3 length is 13 residues. Germline V CDR1 and CDR2: MNHEY, SVGAGI. The CDR3 coding sequence is TGTGCCAGCATCGGGGGGGGGAACACTGAAGCTTTCTTT. Translated: CASIGGGNTEAFF.

As concerns this clone: The sample contains more than one DNA sequence encoding this CDR3. V gene TRBV29-1 combines with J gene TRBJ1-1; 7 nucleotides line up with TRBD1. The CDR3 contains 13 residues. CDR1 SQVTM and CDR2 ANQGSEA come from the germline V gene. V lost 6 bases to trimming and J lost 5 bases; unmatched junction nucleotides: 9. Here the CDR3 DNA reads TGCAGCGTGGACGGGGACAGAGAAACTGAAGCTTTCTTT. Protein sequence: CSVDGDRETEAFF.

CDR3 in DNA: TGTGCCAGCAACGAAGGGGGGAACACTGAAGCTTTCTTT. It is translated as CASNEGGNTEAFF. The rearrangement links TRBV6-5 to TRBJ1-1; tentative D call: TRBD1 (6 bases). Trimming left V 7 bases short and J 1 base short, with 10 bases between. The CDR3 sequence is 13 residues long. The germline V gene has CDR1 MNHEY and CDR2 SVGAGI.

This chain connects TRBV5-1 to TRBJ2-2, with 8 bases fitting TRBD2. The length of the CDR3 is 15 residues. After removal of 3 bases from V and 5 bases from J, the junction contained 6 bases not matched to a gene. Germline V gene sequence: CDR1 SGHRS, CDR2 YFSETQ. The CDR3 region is CASSSGLGGTGELFF. The CDR3 DNA sequence: TGCGCCAGCAGCTCGGGACTAGGCGGGACCGGGGAGCTGTTTTTT.

This rearrangement joins TRBV4-2 to TRBJ2-7, with D perhaps TRBD2 (5 bases). This CDR3 comprises 15 residues. Germline CDR1 and CDR2: LGHNA and YNFKEQ. Deletions cut 4 bases from V and 4 bases from J, with 17 bases between. The CDR3, as DNA: TGTGCCAGCAGCCCTCGCGGGTATGGTCAATACGAGCAGTACTTC. Encoded protein: CASSPRGYGQYEQYF.

This clone was detected only a few times. The chain uses TRBV6-4 and TRBJ1-5, with D unclear. Germline assignment: CDR1 MRHNA and CDR2 SNTAGT. The V and J ends lost 6 bases and 0 bases respectively, with 12 bases between them. There are 15 residues in the CDR3. The CDR3 protein is CASSLDGYSNQPQHF. In DNA form, the CDR3 reads TGTGCCAGCAGCTTAGACGGGTATAGCAATCAGCCCCAGCATTTT.

The chain links TRBV18 to TRBJ1-4; maybe TRBD1 (6 bases). V lost 8 bases, J lost 3 bases, and 10 bases lay in between. The germline gives CDR1 KGHSH, CDR2 LQKENI. CDR3 length equals 13 residues. This chain's CDR3 is CASTGSPNEKLFF. The CDR3 DNA reads TGTGCCAGCACAGGGAGCCCTAATGAAAAACTGTTTTTT.

The chain links TRBV4-2 to TRBJ2-3, with 16 bases matching TRBD2. The CDR3 is 21 amino acids. Trimming took 4 bases from V and 0 from J; bases not matched to a gene: 13. Germline V gene data show CDR1 as LGHNA and CDR2 as YNFKEQ. CDR3 sequence: CASSLGPGTSGGAGSTDTQYF. In nucleotides, the CDR3 is TGTGCCAGCAGCCTCGGTCCCGGGACTAGCGGGGGGGCCGGGAGCACAGATACGCAGTATTTT.

The V gene is TRBV5-8, the J gene TRBJ2-7, with D perhaps given as TRBD1 or TRBD2 (6 bases each). CDR1 is SGHTS and CDR2 is YDEGEE in the germline V gene. The CDR3 has 12 amino acids. V was cut by 0 bases and J by 11 bases, with 12 bases left in between. Here the CDR3 reads CASSLVGGLEYF. CDR3 DNA: TGTGCCAGCAGCTTGGTTGGGGGGCTGGAGTACTTC.

The gene calls are TRBV15 and TRBJ2-7; maybe TRBD1 (6 bases). The V and J ends lost 3 bases and 6 bases respectively, with 12 bases between them. The CDR3 is 13 residues long. CDR1 and CDR2 (germline): LNHNV, YYDKDF (reference sequence). The CDR3 DNA is TGTGCCACCAGCAGGGACAGCCGACGCGAGCAGTACTTC. It specifies CATSRDSRREQYF.

The chain employs TRBV7-3 and TRBJ2-3; D possibly corresponds to TRBD1 (6 bases). Trimming removed 2 bases from V and 2 bases from J, with 17 bases in between. This CDR3 is 17 amino acids long. From germline, CDR1 is SGHTA and CDR2 FQGTGA. This CDR3 is CASSLSAPGTLTDTQYF. DNA for the CDR3: TGTGCCAGCAGCTTATCGGCCCCCGGGACACTCACAGATACGCAGTATTTT. The variable domain in full, completed from reference TRBV7-3 and TRBJ2-3, reads GAGVSQTPSNKVTEKGKYVELRCDPISGHTALYWYRQSLGQGPEFLIYFQGTGAADDSGLPNDRFFAVRPEGSVSTLKIQRTERGDSAVYLCASSLSAPGTLTDTQYFGPGTRLTVL.

V and J are TRBV18 and TRBJ2-5, with D uncertain. Trimming removed 5 bases from V and 0 bases from J, with 4 bases in between. The CDR3 has 12 amino acids. Germline CDR1 and CDR2: KGHSH and LQKENI. The CDR3 is CASSTYQETQYF. The CDR3 DNA follows: TGTGCCAGCTCAACTTACCAAGAGACCCAGTACTTC.

V usage is TRBV5-1 and J usage is TRBJ1-4, with D possibly TRBD1 on 5 matching bases. This CDR3 has 15 amino acids. V was shortened by 0 bases and J by 8 bases, with 14 bases between the two germline ends. The germline gives CDR1 SGHRS, CDR2 YFSETQ. Here the CDR3 reads CASSLGQGFGEKLFF. CDR3 nucleotide sequence: TGCGCCAGCAGCTTGGGCCAGGGTTTTGGAGAAAAACTGTTTTTT.

The chain is built from TRBV6-5 and TRBJ1-2; D gene unclear. The CDR3 is made up of 15 amino acids. V lost 2 bases, J lost 4 bases, and 14 bases lay in between. The germline gives CDR1 MNHEY, CDR2 SVGAGI. The CDR3 is CASSYDLGWGYGYTF. In DNA form, the CDR3 reads TGTGCCAGCAGTTACGACTTAGGTTGGGGCTATGGCTACACCTTC.